The rows below give T cell receptor beta chains drawn from one sample of a study of shared clonotypes between healthy human individuals. Libraries were prepared by immunoSEQ multiplex PCR; TCRdb keeps only in-frame clonotypes and omits some of them. The sample yields approximately 2,300,000 clones, 80% to 95% seen once. Sequencing was carried out using naive CD4+ T cells from PBMCs. These receptor sequences come from a man aged 18 to 30 in good health. Some clones in this sample may be carry-over from other donors' samples. Each CDR3 is given with its conserved first and last residue. Fields, in order: CDR3 length, D gene, V gene, clone size, J gene, CDR3 DNA, CDR3 protein. D genes are given only for firm matches. Only some rows state a clone size, as once, few, many or a class for expanded clones.

>15|-|TRBV7-2|-|TRBJ1-5
TGTGCCAGCAGCTTAGGCGGCCTGGCGGAGGGGGCCCAGCATTTT
CASSLGGLAEGAQHF
>11|-|TRBV6-4|-|TRBJ2-5
TGTGCCAGCAGATATGAAGAGACCCAGTACTTC
CASRYEETQYF
>13|-|TRBV19|few|TRBJ2-7
TGTGCCAGTAGTATCATTGCCGGGAACGAGCAGTACTTC
CASSIIAGNEQYF
>17|-|TRBV28|once|TRBJ1-2
TGTGCCAGCAGAAACATACCGGGGCCAGTTACTAACTATGGCTACACCTTC
CASRNIPGPVTNYGYTF
>15|TRBD1|TRBV4-2|-|TRBJ1-1
TGTGCCAGCAGCCAGTTAGACAGGGGGTTCACTGAAGCTTTCTTT
CASSQLDRGFTEAFF
>15|-|TRBV27|-|TRBJ1-2
TGTGCCAGCAGTTTTACCCGGACAGTCCGTGGGGGCTACACCTTC
CASSFTRTVRGGYTF
>15|-|TRBV7-2|-|TRBJ1-2
TGTGCCAGCAGCTTCAGAATCGGGACTTCATATGGCTACACCTTC
CASSFRIGTSYGYTF
>14|-|TRBV5-1|-|TRBJ2-7
TGCGCCAGCAGCTTGAGGGGGGAGGAGGACGAGCAGTACTTC
CASSLRGEEDEQYF
>15|TRBD2|TRBV18|once|TRBJ2-7
TGTGCCAGCTCACCAGGACTAGCGGGCTCCTACGAGCAGTACTTC
CASSPGLAGSYEQYF
>15|TRBD1|TRBV28|-|TRBJ1-5
TGTGCCAGCAGTTTATCGACAGGGGGGAGTCAGCCCCAGCATTTT
CASSLSTGGSQPQHF
>15|TRBD2|TRBV7-3|-|TRBJ2-1
TGTGCCAGCAGCCAAGGGACTAGCCAGGGGGATGAGCAGTTCTTC
CASSQGTSQGDEQFF
>15|-|TRBV2|-|TRBJ2-2
TGTGCCAGCAGCCAAACGACAGCGAACACCGGGGAGCTGTTTTTT
CASSQTTANTGELFF
>15|-|TRBV7-3|-|TRBJ2-3
TGTGCCAGCAGCTTATTGGGGCGGTACACAGATACGCAGTATTTT
CASSLLGRYTDTQYF
>13|-|TRBV6-1|-|TRBJ2-7
TGTGCCAGCAGGAAGAAAGGGGGATACGAGCAGTACTTC
CASRKKGGYEQYF
>14|-|TRBV29-1|once|TRBJ2-2
TGCAGCGTTGCCGGGCAGAGGAACACCGGGGAGCTGTTTTTT
CSVAGQRNTGELFF
>13|-|TRBV28|-|TRBJ1-1
TGTGCCAGCAGTCTACCTGGGAGGTCTGAAGCTTTCTTT
CASSLPGRSEAFF
>14|TRBD1|TRBV5-1|-|TRBJ2-3
TGCGCCAGTTCGACGGGACAGGGCACAGATACGCAGTATTTT
CASSTGQGTDTQYF
>10|-|TRBV20-1|-|TRBJ2-1
TGCAGTGCTAGTGCCAATGAGCAGTTCTTC
CSASANEQFF
>13|-|TRBV2|-|TRBJ1-2
TGTGCCAGCAGTGATGAGGGGAACTATGGCTACACCTTC
CASSDEGNYGYTF
>13|-|TRBV29-1|-|TRBJ1-2
TGCAGCGTTGACCCCGGCGGGGGAGTCGGCTACACCTTC
CSVDPGGGVGYTF
>12|-|TRBV29-1|once|TRBJ1-3
TGCAGCGTTGGGGGGGCTGGAAACACCATATATTTT
CSVGGAGNTIYF
>14|-|TRBV4-1|-|TRBJ1-2
TGCGCCAGCAGCCTAGAGACCGCCAACTATGGCTACACCTTC
CASSLETANYGYTF
>13|-|TRBV18|-|TRBJ1-2
TGTGCCAGCTCGTTGCAGGGGCCGAATGGCTACACCTTC
CASSLQGPNGYTF
>12|-|TRBV28|-|TRBJ2-2
TGTGCCAGCACCTCCTCGATCGGGGAGCTGTTTTTT
CASTSSIGELFF
>13|-|TRBV19|-|TRBJ1-1
TGTGCCAGTAGTCTTCAGGGGCCAGGAGAAGCTTTCTTT
CASSLQGPGEAFF
>18|TRBD1|TRBV4-2|-|TRBJ1-4
TGTGCCAGCAGCCAACTTTGGACAGGGGGCCGAGCTAATGAAAAACTGTTTTTT
CASSQLWTGGRANEKLFF
>14|-|TRBV30|-|TRBJ1-6
TGTGCCTGGAGTGTATGGAATAGCAATTCACCCCTCCACTTT
CAWSVWNSNSPLHF
>16|-|TRBV11-2|-|TRBJ1-6
TGTGCCAGCAGCTTAGGAGGCCATGTGAGGAATTCACCCCTCCACTTT
CASSLGGHVRNSPLHF
>15|-|TRBV5-8|-|TRBJ2-3
TGTGCCAGCAGGAGGGGGGAGGTAATCACAGATACGCAGTATTTT
CASRRGEVITDTQYF
>14|-|TRBV5-6|-|TRBJ2-7
TGTGCCAGCAGCTTGGGGGAGATCTCCTACGAGCAGTACTTC
CASSLGEISYEQYF
>15|TRBD1|TRBV28|-|TRBJ2-1
TGTGCCAGCAGGGCCGGGACAGGGGCCTACAATGAGCAGTTCTTC
CASRAGTGAYNEQFF
>15|TRBD2|TRBV5-1|-|TRBJ2-5
TGCGCCAGCAGCTTCGGGACTAGCGGGCAAGAGACCCAGTACTTC
CASSFGTSGQETQYF
>18|TRBD2|TRBV5-1|-|TRBJ2-7
TGCGCCAGCAGCCCGATTGAGGTGGCTAGCGGGAGGGTCTACGAGCAGTACTTC
CASSPIEVASGRVYEQYF
>15|-|TRBV28|-|TRBJ2-7
TGTGCCAGCTCCCTGAGCGGCAGGGGGGACTACGAGCAGTACTTC
CASSLSGRGDYEQYF
>13|-|TRBV6-1|-|TRBJ2-2
TGTGCCGGTCGGTCAGGGAACACCGGGGAGCTGTTTTTT
CAGRSGNTGELFF
>15|TRBD2|TRBV29-1|once|TRBJ2-3
TGCGCTCTTATCGGAGCGGGAGACCCTCCAGATACGCAGTATTTT
CALIGAGDPPDTQYF
>16|-|TRBV11-2|-|TRBJ2-3
TGTGCCAGCAGCTCTAGATCGATGGGGGCCACAGATACGCAGTATTTT
CASSSRSMGATDTQYF
>15|-|TRBV7-3|once|TRBJ2-1
TGTGCCAGCAGCCTAGGGGGGAGGACTACCAATGAGCAGTTCTTC
CASSLGGRTTNEQFF
>16|-|TRBV5-1|-|TRBJ1-2
TGCGCCAGCAGCTCTACAGGGAATCGGGGGAGTTATGGCTACACCTTC
CASSSTGNRGSYGYTF
>12|-|TRBV6-1|-|TRBJ2-7
TGTGCCAGCAGCCAAGCAGGGTACGAGCAGTACTTC
CASSQAGYEQYF
>14|-|TRBV30|-|TRBJ1-6
TGTGCCTGGAGTGTAGGCAGGGATGATTCACCCCTCCACTTT
CAWSVGRDDSPLHF
>13|-|TRBV18|-|TRBJ1-5
TGTGCCAGCTCACCCACTGGGAATCAGCCCCAGCATTTT
CASSPTGNQPQHF
>15|-|TRBV6-1|-|TRBJ2-5
TGTGCCAGCAGTGATGGATCTGCCCATGGAGAGACCCAGTACTTC
CASSDGSAHGETQYF
>15|-|TRBV5-1|few|TRBJ2-6
TGCGCCAGCAGCTTGGCGGGGGCTGGGGCCAACGTCCTGACTTTC
CASSLAGAGANVLTF
>14|-|TRBV6-6|-|TRBJ2-2
TGTGCCAGCAGGGAGGGGGGGACCACCGGGGAGCTGTTTTTT
CASREGGTTGELFF
>13|-|TRBV28|-|TRBJ2-5
TGTGCCAGCGGATTAGGGGGGCAAGAGACCCAGTACTTC
CASGLGGQETQYF
>16|-|TRBV9|-|TRBJ1-1
TGTGCCAGCAGCGCCGAGACAGGTAGACTTAACACTGAAGCTTTCTTT
CASSAETGRLNTEAFF
>14|-|TRBV19|-|TRBJ2-3
TGTGCCAGTAGTATCATGGGCGCCACAGATACGCAGTATTTT
CASSIMGATDTQYF
>12|-|TRBV2|-|TRBJ2-7
TGTGCCAGCAGTTACGGCTCCTACGAGCAGTACTTC
CASSYGSYEQYF
>18|TRBD2|TRBV7-2|-|TRBJ2-3
TGTGCCAGCAGCATAAGAACGTCTAGCGGAAAGGTCACAGATACGCAGTATTTT
CASSIRTSSGKVTDTQYF
>18|TRBD2|TRBV7-2|-|TRBJ2-1
TGTGCCAGCAGCCTAGTTAGGTTTAGCGGGAGTGGGAACAATGAGCAGTTCTTC
CASSLVRFSGSGNNEQFF
>18|TRBD1|TRBV5-1|-|TRBJ1-4
TGCGCCAGCAGCGTCGCCGGGACAGCTATTGCAACTAATGAAAAACTGTTTTTT
CASSVAGTAIATNEKLFF
>17|TRBD1|TRBV27|-|TRBJ1-5
TGTGCCAGCAGTTGGACAGGGGTGGGTAGTGGCAATCAGCCCCAGCATTTT
CASSWTGVGSGNQPQHF